Listed below are T cell receptor beta chains from one sample, sequenced in a study of cytomegalovirus exposure and HLA in healthy donors. Data came from immunoSEQ multiplex PCR; TCRdb stores just in-frame clones and leaves some out. The sample holds about 89,000 clones, 64% seen once. The specimen was PBMCs. Every receptor here comes from a human donor in good health. CDR3s include the opening cysteine and the closing phenylalanine or tryptophan. The D gene is left open where the match is weak. Some rows mark clone size as missing; the rest say once, few, many or name a class of expanded clone.

abundance | d_gene | j_gene | v_gene | CDR3nt | CDR3aa
. | . | TRBJ2-2 | TRBV18 | TGTGCCAGCTCACCCGGAGCGGGGAACACCGGGGAGCTGTTTTTT | CASSPGAGNTGELFF
. | TRBD2 | TRBJ2-5 | TRBV4-2 | TGTGCCAGCAGCCGGGAGGGAAGACAGCAAGAGACCCAGTACTTC | CASSREGRQQETQYF
. | . | TRBJ1-3 | TRBV7-9 | TGTGCCAGCAGCCCGGGGGATGGAAACACCATATATTTT | CASSPGDGNTIYF
once | . | TRBJ1-5 | TRBV19 | TGTGCCAGTCGACATCTTAGCAATCAGCCCCAGCATTTT | CASRHLSNQPQHF
. | . | TRBJ2-3 | TRBV18 | TGTGCCAGCTCACCCTCGGACTCTAGCACAGATACGCAGTATTTT | CASSPSDSSTDTQYF
. | TRBD1 | TRBJ1-2 | TRBV19 | TGTGCGTCCAGGGGGCAAGGAGGAACTAACTATGGCTACACCTTC | CASRGQGGTNYGYTF
. | . | TRBJ1-2 | TRBV2 | TGTGCCAGCAGGGCCGACAGCTATGGCTACACCTTC | CASRADSYGYTF
. | . | TRBJ2-5 | TRBV30 | TGTGCCTGGGGGGGGAGAGAGACCCAGTACTTC | CAWGGRETQYF
. | TRBD1 | TRBJ1-1 | TRBV18 | TGTGCCAGCTCACCTTGGGCAGGGGGCCCGAACACTGAAGCTTTCTTT | CASSPWAGGPNTEAFF
. | TRBD1 | TRBJ1-2 | TRBV5-1 | TGCGCCAGCAGCTTGGGGTGGAAGGTAGACAGGGACAACTATGGCTACACCTTC | CASSLGWKVDRDNYGYTF
. | . | TRBJ1-6 | TRBV19 | TGTGCCAACATACGTGCCTGGAGGTGTAATTCACCCCTCCACTTT | CANIRAWRCNSPLHF
. | TRBD1 | TRBJ1-4 | TRBV6-1 | TGTGCCAGCAGTGTATCGGGACAGGGTATCGAAAAACTGTTTTTT | CASSVSGQGIEKLFF
. | . | TRBJ1-1 | TRBV19 | TGTGCCAGTAGTGCCCCACCAGGGGAGGCTTTCTTT | CASSAPPGEAFF
. | . | TRBJ1-4 | TRBV6-1 | TGTGCCAGTGGAGGCGGTTCGAAGAAACTGTTTTTT | CASGGGSKKLFF
. | TRBD2 | TRBJ2-2 | TRBV9 | TGTGCCAGCAGCGTTGCCGGGGAGGGACGGGGCACCGGGGAGCTGTTTTTT | CASSVAGEGRGTGELFF
few | TRBD1 | TRBJ1-1 | TRBV7-9 | TGTGCCAGCAGCTCACAGGGGCAGACTGAAGCTTTCTTT | CASSSQGQTEAFF
. | . | TRBJ2-7 | TRBV5-1 | TGCGCCAGCAGTATAGCCTACGAGCAGTACTTC | CASSIAYEQYF
few | TRBD1 | TRBJ1-5 | TRBV10-3 | TGTGCCATCAGTGAGGGACAGGGGGCGTGGAGCAATCAGCCCCAGCATTTT | CAISEGQGAWSNQPQHF
. | TRBD1 | TRBJ1-1 | TRBV6-1 | TGTGCCAGCAGTGAACATCCGACAGGGGGCCGACTCGAAGCTTTCTTT | CASSEHPTGGRLEAFF
few | . | TRBJ2-7 | TRBV9 | TGTGCCAGCAGCCCAAGACAGGGAGGTTACGAGCAGTACTTC | CASSPRQGGYEQYF
. | . | TRBJ2-3 | TRBV9 | TGTGCCAGCAGCGCCGGCGGGGGCACAGATACGCAGTATTTT | CASSAGGGTDTQYF
few | . | TRBJ2-1 | TRBV14 | TGTGCCAGCAGCCAAGATAGAGCGCGGGTTTACTACAATGAGCAGTTCTTC | CASSQDRARVYYNEQFF
. | TRBD1 | TRBJ1-2 | TRBV6-5 | TGTGCCAGAAGACAGGGTGGTGGCTACACCTTC | CARRQGGGYTF
. | . | TRBJ1-2 | TRBV7-9 | TGTGCCAGCAGCTTAGGGGGCGTTCCCGATTATGGCTACACCTTC | CASSLGGVPDYGYTF
few | . | TRBJ1-5 | TRBV19 | TGTGCCAGTAAAGCTTATAGCAATCAGCCCCAGCATTTT | CASKAYSNQPQHF
few | . | TRBJ1-2 | TRBV5-1 | TGCGCCAGCAGCTTGGCGACAGACAACTATGGCTACACCTTC | CASSLATDNYGYTF
. | TRBD1 | TRBJ1-6 | TRBV11-2 | TGTGCCAGCAGCCGAGGGACAGGGGGTCTAATCTCCTATAATTCACCCCTCCACTTT | CASSRGTGGLISYNSPLHF
. | TRBD1 | TRBJ1-5 | TRBV5-1 | TGCGCCACCCCGGGACAGGGGGTTTTCAATCAGCCCCAGCATTTT | CATPGQGVFNQPQHF
few | . | TRBJ2-1 | TRBV29-1 | TGCAGCGTGCCTGGGGCGGGGGCATACAATGAGCAGTTCTTC | CSVPGAGAYNEQFF
. | TRBD1 | TRBJ2-7 | TRBV13 | TGTGCCAGCAGCCTAAGGACCGGGACAGGGGGCTACGAGCAGTACTTC | CASSLRTGTGGYEQYF
. | . | TRBJ2-1 | TRBV7-7 | TGTGCTAGCAGCCCTAAACCAGGGGACGGTGAGCAGTTCTTC | CASSPKPGDGEQFF
. | TRBD1 | TRBJ1-2 | TRBV5-1 | TGCGCCAGCAGCTCGGGACAGGGATACAACTATGGCTACACCTTC | CASSSGQGYNYGYTF
once | . | TRBJ2-5 | TRBV7-9 | TGTGCCAGCAGGCTAAACAGGGGGGGGATGGATACCCAGTACTTC | CASRLNRGGMDTQYF
few | . | TRBJ2-3 | TRBV5-4 | TGTGCCAGCAGCTTTACCGGGGGCACAGATACGCAGTATTTT | CASSFTGGTDTQYF
few | TRBD2 | TRBJ2-3 | TRBV6-1 | TGTGCCAGCAGTGGCCTCAAGAGCGGGGGGGCCCCGATAGTCTCAGATACGCAGTATTTT | CASSGLKSGGAPIVSDTQYF
. | TRBD1 | TRBJ2-3 | TRBV29-1 | TGCAGCGTTTTACAGGGGGGAAGCACAGATACGCAGTATTTT | CSVLQGGSTDTQYF
. | TRBD2 | TRBJ2-1 | TRBV5-4 | TGTGCCAGCAGCATAGGACTAGCGGGGTCGGCCTACAATGAGCAGTTCTTC | CASSIGLAGSAYNEQFF
. | . | TRBJ2-3 | TRBV4-3 | TGCGCCAGCCGAGCCAGAGGGGGTAAGACAGATACGCAGTATTTT | CASRARGGKTDTQYF
. | TRBD2 | TRBJ2-2 | TRBV18 | TGTGCCAGCTCACCAGGGACTAGTGGGAACACCGGGGAGCTGTTTTTT | CASSPGTSGNTGELFF
once | TRBD1 | TRBJ1-2 | TRBV2 | TGTGCCAGCAGTGACGGGACAGGGGAGGGTGGCTACACCTTC | CASSDGTGEGGYTF
. | TRBD1 | TRBJ2-1 | TRBV4-3 | TGCGCCAGCAGCCAAGGAGGGGGACAGGGGCTAAATGAGCAGTTCTTC | CASSQGGGQGLNEQFF
few | . | TRBJ1-2 | TRBV25-1 | TGTGCCAGCAGTGACCCCTCGGGGTACCCCTACTATGGCTACACCTTC | CASSDPSGYPYYGYTF
. | TRBD1 | TRBJ1-2 | TRBV9 | TGTGCCAGCAGCGTGAGGGACAGGGGGCGAGGTGGCTACACCTTC | CASSVRDRGRGGYTF
. | TRBD1 | TRBJ2-1 | TRBV19 | TGTGCCAGTAGGGCTAGGACAGGTATCGATGAGCAGTTCTTC | CASRARTGIDEQFF
. | . | TRBJ1-2 | TRBV6-1 | TGTGCCAGCAGTGAAAGGTACAGGGATGGCTACACCTTC | CASSERYRDGYTF
. | . | TRBJ2-3 | TRBV4-1 | TGCGCCAGCAGCCAAGTTCCCGGGAATACGCAGTATTTT | CASSQVPGNTQYF
. | . | TRBJ1-2 | TRBV9 | TGTGCCAGCGGGGACTTCCGGTATAACTATGGCTACACCTTC | CASGDFRYNYGYTF